These 2 T cell receptor beta chains originate from one sample sequenced in a study of T cell responses to AZD1222 COVID-19 vaccine. Data came from immunoSEQ multiplex PCR; TCRdb stores just in-frame clones and leaves some out. Here the sample spans approximately 150,000 clones, roughly 90% being singletons. Sequences were derived from peripheral blood, sampled 28 days after the second AZD1222 dose. The receptors were gathered from an adult who received the AZD1222 COVID-19 vaccine.

This chain links TRBV6-1 with TRBJ2-5; a possible D gene is TRBD2 (5 bases). The CDR3 has 15 residues. Germline V gene data show CDR1 as MNHNS and CDR2 as SASEGT. V gave up 3 bases and J gave up 5 bases, with 16 bases separating them. CDR3 sequence: CASSDPGSTGETQYF. The CDR3 region has the DNA TGTGCCAGCAGTGATCCGGGGTCGACGGGCGAGACCCAGTACTTC.

The V call is TRBV11-2, the J call TRBJ2-1; a possible D gene is TRBD2 (5 bases). Per the germline V gene, CDR1 is SGHAT and CDR2 is FQNNGV. The CDR3 sequence is 18 residues long. Trimming pared 1 base from V and 0 bases from J, leaving 16 bases between. The CDR3 is CASSLGPLRGSSYNEQFF. CDR3 nucleotides: TGTGCCAGCAGCTTAGGCCCCCTCCGGGGAAGCTCCTACAATGAGCAGTTCTTC.